The following is a T cell receptor (beta chain) sequence with its context. This clonotype appeared many times. This clone's antigen is unknown. Per-base qualities were not stored, and no clone one base away is much larger. The healthy controls were volunteers from blood banks in Maryland, USA. For the sorted-subset TCR libraries, the starting material was about 950,000 sorted CD4+ or CD8+ T cells. PBMCs were separated from peripheral blood using Ficoll-Hypaque density gradient centrifugation and then cryopreserved in liquid nitrogen. The study also sequenced paired sorted CD4+ and CD8+ subsets from healthy controls, HAM/TSP patients and MS patients. cDNA was synthesized by template-switch 5'RACE using a primer carrying a 10-nucleotide random unique molecular identifier by which each TCR transcript was tagged. Over 180 million TCR-beta sequences, covering 15-18 subjects, were produced in each sequencing run. The RNeasy kit was used for extraction of total RNA. The KAPA Real-time Library Amplification kit was used to amplify TCR-beta VDJ regions with primers for the TCR constant region and the 5'RACE anchor. A first PCR added sample indexes and Illumina adaptors, and a second PCR then raised library yield. The roughly 650 bp TCR product was size-selected on a 2% E-gel SizeSelection system after Ampure bead purification. Before pooling, library quality was assessed on a Bioanalyzer, concentration was determined with Qubit, and library quantification was performed with the Kapa Library Quantification kit. An Illumina HiSeq 2500 sequenced the libraries paired-end 2 x 150 bp. To increase sequence diversity, roughly 24-32% phiX was spiked into each library pool. On the authors' methods: The quality-filtered reads were processed with the UMI-based MiGEC pipeline, whose error correction step removed more than 75% of the raw TCR sequences. VDJ genes were aligned to IMGT germline references, and each clonotype was defined by a unique CDR3 amino acid sequence together with V-J genes. Clonal expansion, Shannon diversity, and CDR3 relatedness (CalcPairwiseDistances, ClusterSamples) were evaluated with VDJtools, and phylogenetic trees were built with CLCbio workbench. Clones with at least 8 unique UMIs were defined as expanded, with this threshold being based on coefficient-of-variation modelling across technical triplicates. TCRdb itself trimmed the public reads at Q25 with fastp, ran MiXCR and retained productive beta chains. Identical CDR3 proteins give one entry, which carries the most common genes and DNA. The V and J calls and clone size are TCRdb's, not the authors'. The sample records 15,000 to 20,000 distinct CDR3 sequences, around 11% of which are singletons. The biggest ten clones account for roughly 27% of the sample.

The data derive from a study of neurological immune-mediated disorders (dated by TCRdb to about 2019). In terms of the full investigation: Using UMI-based sequencing, the study compared peripheral blood TCR-beta repertoires from patients with HTLV-I-associated myelopathy (HAM/TSP), patients with multiple sclerosis, and healthy controls. Alongside PBMC samples, the set of some 100 TCR-beta libraries contained longitudinal samples, technical triplicates, and paired CD4+ and CD8+ T-cell subsets that had been sorted. The cohort comprised 68 subjects: 14 HAM/TSP patients, 35 or so multiple sclerosis patients and approximately 20 healthy controls. The paper as a whole reports these results and caveats: TCR clonal expansion was highest in HAM/TSP patients and lowest in MS patients, with MS patients falling below even healthy controls. No identical CDR3 amino acid sequences were found to be shared among expanded clones across subjects, suggesting that TCR-beta repertoires were private in all groups.

The CDR3 sequence holds 11 residues, the cysteine and phenylalanine included. Only the CDR3 region is kept as DNA, spanning 33 bases read in frame from base 1. Trimming costs V 4 bases and J 8 bases, and their ends lie 6 bases apart. Reading the germline V gene (reference sequence) gives CDR1 MNHEY and CDR2 SMNVEV. The chain is encoded by TRBV27 joined to TRBJ2-1, with no confident D gene call. The sequenced sample consisted of CD8+ T cells from blood. The TCR comes from a woman in her fifties or sixties in good health. The encoded CDR3 is CASSSYDEQFF. The sequence in DNA is TGTGCCAGCAGTTCTTATGATGAGCAGTTCTTC.